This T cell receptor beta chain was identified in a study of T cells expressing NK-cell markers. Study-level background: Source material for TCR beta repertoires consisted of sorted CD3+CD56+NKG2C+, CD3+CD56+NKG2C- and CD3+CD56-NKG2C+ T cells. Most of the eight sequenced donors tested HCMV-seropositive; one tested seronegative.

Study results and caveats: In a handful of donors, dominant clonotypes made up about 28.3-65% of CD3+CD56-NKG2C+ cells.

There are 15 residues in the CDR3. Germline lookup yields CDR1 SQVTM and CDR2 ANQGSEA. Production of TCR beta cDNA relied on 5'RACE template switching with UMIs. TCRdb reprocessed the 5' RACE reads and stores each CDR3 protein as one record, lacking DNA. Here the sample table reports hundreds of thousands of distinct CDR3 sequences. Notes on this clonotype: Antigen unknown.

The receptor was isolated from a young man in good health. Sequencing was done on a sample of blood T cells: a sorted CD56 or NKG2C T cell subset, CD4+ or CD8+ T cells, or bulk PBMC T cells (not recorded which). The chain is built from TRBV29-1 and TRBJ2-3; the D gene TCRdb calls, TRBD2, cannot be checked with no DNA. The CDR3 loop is CSGMGGQGGTDTQYF.